The TCR beta chain described here comes from a study of OX40 agonist ivuxolimab in advanced cancers. This clone was recorded once. What it recognizes is unknown. Findings and caveats of the study: More expanded clones were seen, on average, in CD8+ T cells than in CD4+. The investigators did not determine what antigen specificity the expanded peripheral T cells had. Circulating CD4+ and CD8+ T cells showed clonal expansion by week 6 at 0.1 to 3.0 mg/kg.

Trimming shortened V by 4 bases and J by 3 bases, and 13 bases separated the two germline ends. Germline V CDR1 and CDR2: SEHNR, FQNEAQ (reference sequence). This CDR3 has 14 residues. TCRdb's copy holds only in-frame clones and misses some; the assay was immunoSEQ multiplex PCR. The data hold more than 55,000 clones, with 70% to 80% observed a single time. This TCR derives from an adult with an advanced solid tumor such as melanoma, head and neck, liver or kidney cancer. The chain links TRBV7-9 to TRBJ2-7; D is possibly TRBD1 (6 bases). Here the sequenced sample was CD4+ or CD8+ T cells sorted from blood, taken in a trial of the OX40 agonist ivuxolimab. The CDR3 protein is CASSSGTLLYEQYF. The CDR3 nucleotides read TGTGCCAGCAGCTCAGGGACACTCCTCTACGAGCAGTACTTC.